The 27 T cell receptor beta chains listed next were all sequenced from one sample in a study of T cell repertoires in cytomegalovirus infection. Using its own MiXCR run on the reads, TCRdb lists one record per CDR3 protein. Here the sample spans fewer than 550,000 distinct CDR3 sequences, approximately 32% being singletons. The material sequenced was PBMCs. Source of these receptors: a human donor in good health (CMV status not recorded). Some clones in this sample may be carry-over from other donors' samples.

The chain is built from TRBV15 and TRBJ2-3; D unclear. The length of the CDR3 is 12 residues. CDR1 and CDR2 from the germline V gene are LNHNV and YYDKDF (reference sequence). The ends were cut back, 4 bases at V and 6 bases at J, with 8 bases in the middle. This chain's CDR3 is CATSTTGDTQYF. The CDR3 region has the DNA TGTGCCACCAGCACCACCGGGGATACGCAGTATTTT.

The chain couples TRBV7-2 to TRBJ1-2; tentatively, D is TRBD1 (5 bases). The germline V and J ends were trimmed by 3 bases and 4 bases, with 12 bases remaining between them. This CDR3 region has 14 residues. The germline CDR1 and CDR2 sequences are SGHTA and FQGNSA. Written as DNA, the CDR3 is TGTGCCAGCAGCTTGGGGCAGGTCTCCTATGGCTACACCTTC. Its translation: CASSLGQVSYGYTF.

The chain combines TRBV20-1 with TRBJ2-2, with D possibly called TRBD1 or TRBD2 (6 bases each). The V gene's germline CDR1 is DFQATT and CDR2 SNEGSKA (reference sequence). V was pared by 6 bases and J by 2 bases, with 10 bases between. The CDR3 contains 13 residues. DNA for the CDR3: TGCAGTGCAAGGGGGGCAAACACCGGGGAGCTGTTTTTT. Amino acids: CSARGANTGELFF.

This clonotype was found a few times. The chain joins TRBV28 to TRBJ2-5; the D call may be TRBD1 or TRBD2 (5 bases each). Trimming pared 5 bases from V and 7 bases from J, leaving 26 bases between. The CDR3 spans 17 residues. Germline CDR1 and CDR2: MDHEN and SYDVKM. In nucleotides, the CDR3 is TGTGCCAGCAGTCTCTCCGGACGAGGGGAAACAAAGGGGACCCAGTACTTC. This encodes CASSLSGRGETKGTQYF.

A word on this clonotype: This sequence may be a read error, since a much larger clone differs from it by one base. The J gene is TRBJ2-7, the V gene TRBV7-2; no clear D. The CDR3 extends over 13 amino acids. Germline CDR1 SGHTA, CDR2 FQGNSA. CDR3 sequence: CASSLSPGLEHYF. In DNA, the CDR3 is TGTGCCAGCAGCTTATCCCCGGGTCTCGAGCACTACTTC.

The J gene is TRBJ2-7, the V gene TRBV27, with 13 bases that match TRBD2. CDR1 and CDR2 (germline): MNHEY, SMNVEV (reference sequence). V lost 4 bases and J lost 5; bases outside the gene matches: 5. This CDR3 has 15 amino acids. CDR3 region: CASSSGTSGVHEQYF. CDR3 nucleotides: TGTGCCAGCAGTTCCGGGACTAGCGGGGTACACGAGCAGTACTTC.

CDR3 in amino acids: CSARGTGSRQPQHF. DNA of the CDR3: TGCAGTGCTAGGGGTACAGGGTCACGGCAGCCCCAGCATTTT. V usage is TRBV20-1 and J usage is TRBJ1-5; TRBD1 might be the D (6 bases). CDR1 and CDR2 from the germline V gene are DFQATT and SNEGSKA (reference sequence). The CDR3 has 14 residues. Trimming shortened V by 3 bases and J by 7 bases, and 16 bases separated the two germline ends.

The J gene is TRBJ2-3, the V gene TRBV5-4; 7 bases map to TRBD1. The length of the CDR3 is 16 residues. V lost 0 bases, J lost 0 bases, and 4 bases stayed unmatched. Germline V gene sequence: CDR1 SGHNT, CDR2 YYREEE (reference sequence). CDR3 amino acids: CASSLGNRGSTDTQYF. The CDR3, as DNA: TGTGCCAGCAGCTTGGGGAACAGGGGTAGCACAGATACGCAGTATTTT.

CDR3 region: CASRLTGGAYNEQFF. CDR3 DNA: TGTGCCAGCAGGTTAACAGGGGGCGCCTACAATGAGCAGTTCTTC. The chain recombines TRBV2 with TRBJ2-1; 9 nucleotides align to TRBD1. Trimming removed 6 bases from V and 2 bases from J; junction bases left unmatched: 5. Germline V gene sequence: CDR1 SNHLY, CDR2 FYNNEI. The CDR3 consists of 15 residues.

This clonotype appeared a few times. This rearrangement joins TRBV12-3 or TRBV12-4 to TRBJ1-3, with 9 bases fitting TRBD1. This CDR3 contains 16 residues. With V trimmed by 5 bases and J by 4 bases, 9 bases remained unmatched. The DNA of the CDR3 is TGTGCCAGCAGTCCACAGGGGGCTGTGACGGGAAACACCATATATTTT. It specifies CASSPQGAVTGNTIYF.

This clonotype was recorded a few times. The chain recombines TRBV29-1 with TRBJ2-5; 11 positions match TRBD2. Germline CDR1 SQVTM, CDR2 ANQGSEA. The V segment lost 5 bases and the J segment 2 bases; nucleotides outside the gene matches: 4. The CDR3 is 14 residues long. The CDR3 sequence is CSVLLAGGQETQYF. CDR3 in DNA: TGCAGCGTTCTCCTAGCGGGGGGACAAGAGACCCAGTACTTC.

This clonotype came up a few times. The chain is built from TRBV6-1 and TRBJ2-1, with D tentatively TRBD1 (5 bases). The V gene lost 5 bases and the J gene lost 10 bases, with 12 bases spanning the gap. Per germline, CDR1 MNHNS and CDR2 SASEGT. The CDR3 is made up of 12 amino acids. Here the CDR3 DNA reads TGTGCCAGCAGTACAGGAATTTGGGAGCAGTTCTTC. Amino acid sequence: CASSTGIWEQFF.

This clonotype was counted a few times. The V and J genes are TRBV10-3 and TRBJ2-2, with 7 bases matching TRBD1. Germline V gene sequence: CDR1 ENHRY, CDR2 SYGVKD. The CDR3 totals 16 residues. Trimming cost V 3 bases and J 0 bases; bases outside gene matches: 4. CDR3 bases: TGTGCCATCAGTGAAACCGGGACAGCGAACACCGGGGAGCTGTTTTTT. It encodes CAISETGTANTGELFF.

CDR3 coding DNA: TGTGCCAGCAGCCAAGTTTTTCAGTTAGTTGAAGCTTTCTTT. Protein product: CASSQVFQLVEAFF. The rearrangement joins TRBV4-2 to TRBJ1-1; unclear D gene. The germline V and J ends were trimmed by 1 base and 7 bases, with 13 bases remaining between them. The germline gives CDR1 LGHNA, CDR2 YNFKEQ. CDR3 size: 14 residues.

There are a few counts of this clonotype. V usage is TRBV11-2 and J usage is TRBJ1-6, with unresolved D. The CDR3 is 14 residues long. Trimming stripped 5 bases from V and 10 bases from J, with 15 bases between. Germline V gene sequence: CDR1 SGHAT, CDR2 FQNNGV. CDR3 sequence reads: CASSPTWVKSPLHF. The CDR3 DNA reads TGTGCCAGCAGCCCAACGTGGGTCAAATCACCCCTCCACTTT.

V usage is TRBV27 and J usage is TRBJ1-6; tentative D call: TRBD1 (5 bases). Looked up from germline, CDR1 is MNHEY and CDR2 is SMNVEV (reference sequence). V lost 3 bases and J 9 bases, leaving 15 bases between the germline ends. The length of the CDR3 is 15 residues. The DNA for the CDR3 is TGTGCCAGCAGTTTTGGAGGGGTCATAGGTTCACCCCTCCACTTT. Its protein product is CASSFGGVIGSPLHF.

The V call is TRBV6-2 or TRBV6-3, the J call TRBJ1-6; 7 bases are a match to TRBD1. In germline, CDR1 is MNHEY, CDR2 SVGEGT. The CDR3 is made up of 14 amino acids. The V and J ends lost 5 bases and 7 bases, in that order; junction bases with no gene match: 5. In DNA form, the CDR3 reads TGTGCCAGCAGTAACAGGGGAAGGAATTCACCCCTCCACTTT. It specifies CASSNRGRNSPLHF.

The rearrangement uses TRBV19 and TRBJ1-5; D possibly corresponds to TRBD1 (5 bases). The germline V gene has CDR1 LNHDA and CDR2 SQIVND (reference sequence). Trimming shortened V by 3 bases and J by 0 bases, and 9 bases separated the two germline ends. There are 15 residues in the CDR3. CDR3 bases: TGTGCCAGTAGTATTAACAGGTATAGCAATCAGCCCCAGCATTTT. Translating it yields CASSINRYSNQPQHF.

This clonotype was counted ten times or more. The chain carries TRBV7-9 and TRBJ1-4, with 8 nucleotides matching TRBD1. The junction had 3 bases not matched to a gene; V was cut back by 7 bases and J by 5 bases. Germline CDR1 reads SEHNR; CDR2 reads FQNEAQ (reference sequence). This CDR3 region has 13 residues. CDR3 DNA sequence: TGTGCCAGCAACCGGGACAGGAATGAAAAACTGTTTTTT. Its protein is CASNRDRNEKLFF.

The table lists this clonotype with a few counts. The J gene is TRBJ1-1, the V gene TRBV25-1; D remains ambiguous. In germline, CDR1 is MGHDK, CDR2 SYGVNS. Deletions cut 1 base from V and 11 bases from J, with 11 bases between. The CDR3 is 12 residues long. CDR3 sequence (DNA): TGTGCCAGCAGTGAATCTCTTTTCGCCGCTTTCTTT. As protein: CASSESLFAAFF. The variable domain in full, with the rest retrieved from reference TRBV25-1 and TRBJ1-1, is EADIYQTPRYLVIGTGKKITLECSQTMGHDKMYWYQQDPGMELHLIHYSYGVNSTEKGDLSSESTVSRIRTEHFPLTLESARPSHTSQYLCASSESLFAAFFGQGTRLTVV.

This clonotype was detected only once. The chain has TRBV9 and TRBJ1-1, with 7 bases lining up with TRBD1. Germline-derived CDR1 and CDR2 are SGDLS and YYNGEE. V shed 3 bases and J 1 base; nucleotides not matched to a gene: 15. The CDR3 is 18 residues long. As DNA, the CDR3 is TGTGCCAGCAGCGCAGGGGGAGCAGGGGGTATTGGGAACACTGAAGCTTTCTTT. Protein product: CASSAGGAGGIGNTEAFF.

This clonotype was seen a handful of times. The chain uses TRBV5-1 and TRBJ2-5; D may correspond to TRBD1 or TRBD2 (5 bases each). V was shortened by 4 bases and J by 10 bases, with 14 bases between the two germline ends. CDR1 is SGHRS, CDR2 YFSETQ, per germline. CDR3 length: 12 residues. DNA for the CDR3: TGCGCCAGCAGCCTCCCAATGGGGGTCCAGTACTTC. Its translation: CASSLPMGVQYF.

V is TRBV29-1 and J is TRBJ2-1; 12 positions agree with TRBD2. The CDR3 totals 14 residues. V trimming: 6 bases; J trimming: 4 bases; junction bases outside the gene matches: 4. Germline V gene sequence: CDR1 SQVTM, CDR2 ANQGSEA. CDR3 in amino acids: CSVVLAGGYNEQFF. The CDR3 region has the DNA TGCAGCGTCGTACTAGCGGGGGGATACAATGAGCAGTTCTTC.

A few counts support this clonotype. The chain carries TRBV6-5 and TRBJ1-1; D might be TRBD1 (5 bases). Germline CDR1 is MNHEY and CDR2 is SVGAGI. Trimming removed 0 bases at V and 11 bases at J, with 13 bases between. The CDR3 consists of 13 residues. The CDR3 sequence is CASSYSSGLGAFF. CDR3 DNA sequence: TGTGCCAGCAGTTACTCATCGGGGCTGGGGGCTTTCTTT.

This clonotype was detected ten times or more. The V gene is TRBV7-2, the J gene TRBJ2-7; perhaps TRBD2 as D (5 bases). This CDR3 contains 14 residues. Trimming left V 5 bases short and J 6 bases short, with 17 bases between. Germline CDR1 reads SGHTA; CDR2 reads FQGNSA. The CDR3 DNA follows: TGTGCCAGCAGCCCCGGACTGCCCCCCTCCGAGCAGTACTTC. It codes for CASSPGLPPSEQYF.

The chain couples TRBV19 to TRBJ1-2; D may be TRBD1 (5 bases). The V end lost 7 bases, the J end lost 3 bases, and 18 bases lay between the germline ends. The CDR3 loop spans 15 amino acids. Germline V gene sequence: CDR1 LNHDA, CDR2 SQIVND (reference sequence). The CDR3 reads CASKSNGRDYYGYTF. The CDR3 bases are TGTGCCAGTAAATCTAACGGACGGGACTACTATGGCTACACCTTC.

As concerns this clonotype: Just one base apart from a much larger clone, this may be a read error. V is TRBV7-2 and J is TRBJ2-7, with 7 bases that match TRBD2. Germline assignment: CDR1 SGHTA and CDR2 FQGNSA. The V gene end was trimmed by 5 bases and the J gene end by 2 bases; junction bases not matched to a gene: 21. The length of the CDR3 is 19 residues. The CDR3 reads CASSALPAGHGSPTYEQYF. CDR3 DNA sequence: TGTGCCAGCAGCGCCCTTCCAGCGGGGCACGGAAGCCCTACCTACGAGCAGTACTTC.